This T cell receptor beta chain was sequenced during a study of T cell changes during pregnancy in multiple sclerosis. Measured with immunoSEQ multiplex PCR; TCRdb has only the in-frame clones, and not every one. The sample shows 30,000 to 35,000 clones, around 90% of them seen only once. The receptor's source is a female donor in good health, enrolled as a control in a pregnancy study. The sequencing here drew on CD4+ T cells from peripheral blood mononuclear cells, taken in the third trimester of pregnancy.

In DNA, the CDR3 is TGTGCCAGCAGCCAAGCGGGACAAGTCTCCTACGAGCAGTACTTC. Translation gives CASSQAGQVSYEQYF. The chain is built from TRBV5-4 and TRBJ2-7; tentative D call: TRBD2 (7 bases). Looked up from germline, CDR1 is SGHNT and CDR2 is YYREEE (reference sequence). The CDR3 runs 15 residues. Trimming removed 4 bases at V and 0 bases at J, with 14 bases between.